This T cell receptor beta chain was recovered during a study of T cell responses to AZD1222 COVID-19 vaccine. At the level of the study: The study pooled second doses at about 4 or about 12 weeks.

Findings of the study overall: Among the donors, most were white British and more were female, and clonal diversity was possibly underestimated.

Trimming cost V 1 base and J 4 bases, with 4 bases left between them. The germline V gene has CDR1 MDHEN and CDR2 SYDVKM. The CDR3 length is 13 residues. Concerning this clone: Antigen unknown.

This table comes from immunoSEQ multiplex PCR, and its TCRdb copy is limited to in-frame clones, with some not included. This table has 200,000 or so clones, 85% to 95% appearing once. The chain links TRBV28 to TRBJ2-2; D call uncertain. The sample in question was peripheral blood, obtained on day 0 of AZD1222 vaccination. The sequence came from an adult in good health. CDR3: CASSLSSTGELFF. In nucleotides, the CDR3 is TGTGCCAGCAGTTTATCCAGCACCGGGGAGCTGTTTTTT.